This is a list of T cell receptor beta chains from one sample in a study of CD8 T cells in ankylosing spondylitis. TCRdb reanalysed the 5' RACE reads using MiXCR and keeps one entry per CDR3 protein. The sample records about 280,000 distinct CDR3 sequences, around 19% being singletons. The sequenced sample was blood, either unsorted or a sorted T cell fraction (not recorded which). These receptors were taken from a male donor with ankylosing spondylitis or in good health (not recorded which). Both conserved end residues are part of each CDR3. The D gene is left open where the match is weak. Only some rows state a clone size, as once, few, many or a class for expanded clones.

TRBV6-1	13	few	TRBJ2-5	NA	CASSVGDKETQYF	TGTGCCAGCAGTGTGGGCGATAAAGAGACCCAGTACTTC
TRBV7-3	15	NA	TRBJ2-3	NA	CASSPGAGFTDTQYF	TGTGCCAGCAGCCCAGGGGCAGGTTTCACAGATACGCAGTATTTT
TRBV4-2	15	many	TRBJ2-5	NA	CASSQVGQLGETQYF	TGTGCCAGCAGCCAAGTAGGACAGCTGGGCGAGACCCAGTACTTC
TRBV5-5	16	few	TRBJ1-4	NA	CASTNRQDRGNEKLFF	TGTGCCAGCACCAACCGACAGGACAGAGGAAATGAAAAACTGTTTTTT
TRBV13	17	few	TRBJ2-2	TRBD1	CASSYWTEGADTGELFF	TGTGCCAGCAGCTACTGGACCGAGGGGGCTGATACCGGGGAGCTGTTTTTT
TRBV7-2	15	NA	TRBJ1-5	NA	CASSFGSLRNQPQHF	TGTGCCAGCAGCTTCGGTAGTCTACGAAATCAGCCCCAGCATTTT
TRBV29-1	15	many	TRBJ1-1	TRBD1	CSVSTGQLMNTEAFF	TGCAGCGTTTCGACGGGACAGCTCATGAACACTGAAGCTTTCTTT
TRBV29-1	13	many	TRBJ2-3	TRBD1	CSVRGLGTDTQYF	TGCAGCGTCAGGGGGTTGGGCACAGATACGCAGTATTTT
TRBV28	12	many	TRBJ1-4	NA	CASSPEAQKLFF	TGTGCCAGCAGTCCTGAAGCGCAAAAACTGTTTTTT
TRBV7-8	15	NA	TRBJ2-1	TRBD2	CASNPAGSSYNEQFF	TGTGCCAGCAACCCAGCGGGAAGCTCCTACAATGAGCAGTTCTTC
TRBV4-1	13	few	TRBJ2-3	NA	CASSQDLLSTQYF	TGCGCCAGCAGCCAAGATTTGTTGAGCACGCAGTATTTT
TRBV6-5	16	NA	TRBJ1-4	NA	CASSYAEQGSGEKLFF	TGTGCCAGCAGTTACGCCGAACAGGGATCTGGGGAAAAACTGTTTTTT
TRBV12-3/TRBV12-4	14	few	TRBJ1-1	TRBD1	CASSLRGGYTEAFF	TGTGCCAGCAGTCTCAGGGGGGGGTACACTGAAGCTTTCTTT
TRBV6-5	16	few	TRBJ2-1	NA	CASSSWSRSSYNEQFF	TGTGCCAGCAGTTCCTGGTCCCGGAGCTCCTACAATGAGCAGTTCTTC
TRBV7-3	15	many	TRBJ1-1	TRBD1	CASSTRQGRSTEAFF	TGTGCCAGCAGCACCCGACAGGGGAGGAGCACTGAAGCTTTCTTT
TRBV5-1	15	NA	TRBJ2-3	NA	CASRSSGTQTDTQYF	TGCGCCAGCCGCTCCTCCGGGACACAGACAGATACGCAGTATTTT
TRBV20-1	11	many	TRBJ2-3	NA	CSATLTDTQYF	TGCAGTGCTACTCTCACAGATACGCAGTATTTT
TRBV7-2	15	NA	TRBJ2-2	TRBD2	CASSLNPTSGGELFF	TGTGCCAGCAGCTTAAACCCGACTAGCGGCGGGGAGCTGTTTTTT
TRBV29-1	14	NA	TRBJ1-1	NA	CSVGVLGGDTEAFF	TGCAGCGTTGGGGTTTTGGGGGGCGATACTGAAGCTTTCTTT
TRBV11-2	13	many	TRBJ2-5	NA	CASSSGRQETQYF	TGTGCCAGCAGCTCCGGACGCCAAGAGACCCAGTACTTC
TRBV12-3/TRBV12-4	15	few	TRBJ2-5	NA	CASSLMAGLQETQYF	TGTGCCAGCAGTTTAATGGCGGGGCTCCAAGAGACCCAGTACTTC
TRBV10-3	13	few	TRBJ1-3	NA	CAISGASGNTIYF	TGTGCCATTTCCGGGGCCTCTGGAAACACCATATATTTT
TRBV19	15	NA	TRBJ1-5	NA	CASSQRSDSNQPQHF	TGTGCCAGTAGCCAGCGGTCGGATAGCAATCAGCCCCAGCATTTT
TRBV12-3/TRBV12-4	16	NA	TRBJ1-1	TRBD1	CASSLADTTGVTEAFF	TGTGCCAGCAGTTTAGCCGATACGACAGGGGTCACTGAAGCTTTCTTT
TRBV29-1	14	many	TRBJ2-1	TRBD2	CSAGKRETHNEQFF	TGCAGCGCCGGCAAGCGGGAGACCCACAATGAGCAGTTCTTC
TRBV20-1	15	many	TRBJ2-1	TRBD1	CSARDRGLLYNEQFF	TGCAGTGCTAGAGACAGGGGGCTCCTATACAATGAGCAGTTCTTC
TRBV9	17	few	TRBJ1-5	NA	CASSVEIGCPINQPQHF	TGTGCCAGCAGCGTAGAGATCGGGTGCCCAATCAATCAGCCCCAGCATTTT
TRBV6-5	13	few	TRBJ2-1	NA	CASSSQGYNEQFF	TGTGCCAGCAGTTCCCAGGGGTACAATGAGCAGTTCTTC
TRBV7-2	16	NA	TRBJ2-4	NA	CASSPHLGGTKNIQYF	TGTGCCAGCAGCCCACACCTAGGGGGGACCAAAAACATTCAGTACTTC
TRBV28	12	few	TRBJ2-1	NA	CASSIPPREQFF	TGTGCCAGCAGTATCCCCCCGAGGGAGCAGTTCTTC
TRBV12-3/TRBV12-4	15	few	TRBJ2-2	NA	CASSFRGLNTGELFF	TGTGCCAGCAGTTTCCGGGGGTTGAACACCGGGGAGCTGTTTTTT
TRBV27	13	NA	TRBJ2-5	NA	CASSFRRGETQYF	TGTGCCAGCAGTTTCAGAAGGGGGGAGACCCAGTACTTC
TRBV12-3/TRBV12-4	13	many	TRBJ1-1	NA	CASSPRATTEAFF	TGTGCCAGCAGTCCCCGTGCTACCACTGAAGCTTTCTTT
TRBV12-3/TRBV12-4	14	many	TRBJ2-2	TRBD2	CASSPGDYLGELFF	TGTGCCAGCAGTCCGGGGGACTACCTAGGGGAGCTGTTTTTT
TRBV20-1	15	few	TRBJ1-1	TRBD1	CSAWTGGSMNTEAFF	TGCAGTGCTTGGACAGGGGGAAGCATGAACACTGAAGCTTTCTTT
TRBV20-1	15	many	TRBJ2-2	NA	CSARDGSYGNGELFF	TGCAGTGCTAGAGATGGTTCGTATGGTAACGGGGAGCTGTTTTTT
TRBV6-1	13	NA	TRBJ2-2	NA	CASRLWDTGELFF	TGTGCCAGCCGGCTGTGGGACACCGGGGAGCTGTTTTTT
TRBV20-1	13	NA	TRBJ1-2	NA	CSAREGTNYGYTF	TGCAGTGCTAGAGAAGGGACTAACTATGGCTACACCTTC
TRBV4-2	17	few	TRBJ1-5	TRBD1	CASSQVSAQGGDQPQHF	TGTGCCAGCAGCCAAGTATCCGCGCAGGGGGGCGATCAGCCCCAGCATTTT
TRBV10-3	17	NA	TRBJ2-1	TRBD2	CAISEFPLAGVNSEQFF	TGTGCCATCAGTGAATTCCCCCTAGCGGGAGTGAATAGTGAGCAGTTCTTC
TRBV5-5	12	few	TRBJ1-1	TRBD1	CASSPDRFEAFF	TGTGCCAGCAGCCCGGACAGGTTTGAAGCTTTCTTT
TRBV12-5	16	NA	TRBJ2-1	NA	CASAIAGGLPYNEQFF	TGTGCTAGTGCTATAGCAGGGGGGCTACCCTACAATGAGCAGTTCTTC
TRBV5-1	15	NA	TRBJ1-4	NA	CASSLRGTDNEKLFF	TGCGCCAGCAGCTTACGCGGGACGGACAATGAAAAACTGTTTTTT
TRBV5-1	15	few	TRBJ1-6	TRBD1	CASRLAQGENSPLHF	TGCGCCAGCAGGCTAGCGCAGGGGGAGAATTCACCCCTCCACTTT
TRBV6-1	15	NA	TRBJ2-5	TRBD2	CASIRAGGDQETQYF	TGTGCCAGCATCCGAGCGGGGGGCGATCAAGAGACCCAGTACTTC